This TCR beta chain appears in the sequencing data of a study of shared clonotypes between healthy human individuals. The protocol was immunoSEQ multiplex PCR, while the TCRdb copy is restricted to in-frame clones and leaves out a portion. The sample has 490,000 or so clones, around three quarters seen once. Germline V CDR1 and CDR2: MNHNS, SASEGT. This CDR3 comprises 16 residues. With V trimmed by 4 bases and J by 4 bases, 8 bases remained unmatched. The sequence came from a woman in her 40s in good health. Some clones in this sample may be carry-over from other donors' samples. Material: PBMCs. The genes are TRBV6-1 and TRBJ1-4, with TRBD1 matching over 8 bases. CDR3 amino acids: CASSAPRQGINEKLFF. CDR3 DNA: TGTGCCAGCAGTGCACCTAGACAGGGGATTAATGAAAAACTGTTTTTT.